The rows below give T cell receptor beta chains drawn from one sample of a study of blood T cell repertoires in COVID-19. Profiling relied on immunoSEQ multiplex PCR, and the TCRdb table lists in-frame clones only, not all of them. This sample has about 200,000 clones; approximately 85% occur once, and the top ten carry 4.5% to 6.5%. Source material: PBMCs or T cells enriched from blood (not recorded which). The receptors shown here come from a man aged 40-49 years with acute COVID-19. The CDR3 runs from the conserved cysteine through the conserved F or W. The order of the fields is D gene, clone size, V gene, J gene, CDR3 protein, CDR3 DNA. D genes are given only for firm matches. Only some rows state a clone size, as once, few, many or a class for expanded clones.

>TRBD1|-|TRBV29-1|TRBJ2-3
CSAVDRSTDTQYF
TGCAGCGCCGTGGACAGGTCCACAGATACGCAGTATTTT
>TRBD2|once|TRBV19|TRBJ2-1
CASMGLAGVYNEQFF
TGTGCCAGTATGGGACTAGCGGGAGTGTATAATGAGCAGTTCTTC
>-|-|TRBV24-1|TRBJ2-3
CATTGDRGTDTQYF
TGTGCCACCACGGGGGACAGAGGCACAGATACGCAGTATTTT
>-|few|TRBV7-3|TRBJ2-7
CAPGEGYEQYF
TGTGCCCCCGGGGAAGGGTACGAGCAGTACTTC
>-|-|TRBV6-5|TRBJ1-4
CASSSGPEGLFF
TGTGCCAGCAGTTCGGGCCCTGAGGGACTGTTTTTT
>-|-|TRBV11-3|TRBJ2-7
CASSLEATSRAEQYF
TGTGCCAGCAGCTTAGAGGCGACTAGTCGGGCCGAGCAGTACTTC
>TRBD1|-|TRBV9|TRBJ1-4
CASSEGTGDEKLFF
TGTGCCAGCAGCGAGGGGACAGGGGATGAAAAACTGTTTTTT
>-|-|TRBV5-1|TRBJ1-1
CASSSRGTEAFF
TGCGCCAGCAGCTCCCGGGGCACTGAAGCTTTCTTT
>TRBD1|once|TRBV2|TRBJ1-4
CASRITGGAEKLFF
TGTGCCAGCCGAATAACAGGGGGCGCGGAAAAACTGTTTTTT
>-|-|TRBV7-2|TRBJ1-2
CASSLVGWYGYTF
TGTGCCAGCAGCTTAGTCGGGTGGTATGGCTACACCTTC
>-|few|TRBV4-2|TRBJ2-5
CASSQKGASGSGSETQYF
TGTGCCAGCAGCCAGAAGGGGGCCAGCGGGAGCGGGAGCGAGACCCAGTACTTC
>TRBD2|-|TRBV5-1|TRBJ2-5
CASSLAAGGQETQYF
TGCGCCAGCAGCTTGGCGGCGGGAGGGCAGGAGACCCAGTACTTC
>-|-|TRBV7-2|TRBJ2-3
CASSLVAHDTQYF
TGTGCCAGCAGTCTTGTAGCGCACGATACGCAGTATTTT
>TRBD1|-|TRBV28|TRBJ1-1
CASLVRSGQGYTEAFF
TGTGCCAGCCTGGTGCGGTCGGGACAGGGATACACTGAAGCTTTCTTT
>-|-|TRBV19|TRBJ2-7
CASSIHRDWRIEQYF
TGTGCCAGTAGTATCCACCGGGACTGGAGGATCGAGCAGTACTTC
>-|-|TRBV19|TRBJ2-7
CASSIVGGGSSYEQYF
TGTGCCAGTAGTATTGTTGGGGGAGGTTCTTCCTACGAGCAGTACTTC
>TRBD2|-|TRBV9|TRBJ2-3
CASSLGLAGAYKGDTQYF
TGTGCCAGCAGCCTAGGGCTAGCGGGAGCGTATAAAGGAGATACGCAGTATTTT
>TRBD1|-|TRBV5-4|TRBJ2-7
CASSLYDRGIEQYF
TGTGCCAGCAGCTTATATGACAGGGGGATCGAGCAGTACTTC
>TRBD1|-|TRBV9|TRBJ2-2
CASSVEQGAVSVTGELFF
TGTGCCAGCAGCGTAGAGCAGGGGGCGGTATCGGTGACCGGGGAGCTGTTTTTT
>-|-|TRBV25-1|TRBJ2-2
CASTPGADTGELFF
TGTGCCAGCACTCCAGGGGCGGACACCGGGGAGCTGTTTTTT
>TRBD2|-|TRBV6-5|TRBJ2-7
CASLSGRLQYF
TGTGCCAGCTTGAGCGGGAGACTGCAGTACTTC
>-|-|TRBV3-1/TRBV3-2|TRBJ2-3
CASSHQGTDTQYF
TGTGCCAGCAGCCACCAGGGGACAGATACGCAGTATTTT
>TRBD1|-|TRBV6-5|TRBJ1-4
CASNKGQGEKLFF
TGTGCCAGCAATAAAGGACAGGGTGAAAAACTGTTTTTT
>TRBD2|few|TRBV10-1|TRBJ2-7
CASSEAGNEQYF
TGCGCCAGCAGTGAAGCGGGGAACGAGCAGTACTTC
>-|-|TRBV7-3|TRBJ1-1
CASSLAYRDGTEAFF
TGTGCCAGCAGCTTAGCGTACAGGGATGGCACTGAAGCTTTCTTT
>-|-|TRBV6-5|TRBJ1-1
CASTTEAGRGTEAFF
TGTGCCAGCACCACCGAGGCCGGCAGAGGCACTGAAGCTTTCTTT
>-|-|TRBV7-9|TRBJ1-1
CASTSTVPTEAFF
TGTGCCAGCACCAGCACGGTCCCCACTGAAGCTTTCTTT
>TRBD1|-|TRBV5-4|TRBJ2-5
CASSPWTGKETQYF
TGTGCCAGCAGCCCCTGGACAGGGAAGGAGACCCAGTACTTC
>-|-|TRBV7-3|TRBJ1-1
CASSPRRMNTEAFF
TGTGCCAGCAGCCCCAGGCGTATGAACACTGAAGCTTTCTTT
>-|-|TRBV28|TRBJ1-4
CASRAYSATNEKLFF
TGTGCCAGCAGAGCCTATAGTGCAACTAATGAAAAACTGTTTTTT
>TRBD1|-|TRBV2|TRBJ1-5
CASTQNPGTGNGQPQHF
TGTGCCAGCACCCAAAACCCCGGGACAGGGAATGGTCAGCCCCAGCATTTT
>TRBD1|-|TRBV15|TRBJ2-7
CATSRTGAAYEQYF
TGTGCCACCAGCAGAACAGGGGCCGCCTACGAGCAGTACTTC
>-|many|TRBV4-3|TRBJ1-3
CASSQDIGDGNTIYF
TGCGCCAGCAGCCAAGATATAGGAGATGGAAACACCATATATTTT
>TRBD1|-|TRBV5-4|TRBJ2-6
CASSLDRASGANVLTF
TGTGCCAGCAGCTTAGACAGGGCCTCTGGGGCCAACGTCCTGACTTTC
>TRBD2|few|TRBV27|TRBJ2-5
CASARLAGGTRGGTQYF
TGTGCCAGCGCCCGACTAGCGGGAGGTACTAGGGGGGGGACCCAGTACTTC
>TRBD2|-|TRBV15|TRBJ2-5
CATSRGGTSGTYQETQYF
TGTGCCACCAGCAGAGGGGGGACTAGCGGGACGTACCAAGAGACCCAGTACTTC
>-|-|TRBV19|TRBJ1-1
CASIGLSQAFF
TGTGCCAGTATTGGGCTCTCTCAAGCTTTCTTT
>TRBD1|-|TRBV5-1|TRBJ1-2
CASRQPGQGNGYTF
TGCGCCAGCAGACAACCGGGACAGGGAAATGGCTACACCTTC
>TRBD1|-|TRBV5-1|TRBJ2-7
CASSFSPPGQGADEQYF
TGCGCCAGCAGCTTCTCCCCACCCGGACAGGGGGCGGACGAGCAGTACTTC
>-|-|TRBV7-2|TRBJ1-3
CASSLEGSSGNTIYF
TGTGCCAGCAGCTTAGAAGGGAGCTCTGGAAACACCATATATTTT
>TRBD2|-|TRBV28|TRBJ2-5
CASSPRRTRTSGNQETQYF
TGTGCCAGCAGCCCCAGACGAACCCGGACTAGCGGGAACCAAGAGACCCAGTACTTC